This T cell receptor (beta chain) is drawn from a study of post-analysis software for immune sequencing data. Study overall: The patients showed relapsing-remitting, secondary progressive and progressive-relapsing multiple sclerosis courses.

Study-level findings and limits: Patients used about 5 TRBV segments, including TRBV5-6, TRBV5-1 and TRBV20-1, more often than controls.

The CDR3 is 11 residues long. In germline, CDR1 is MGHRA, CDR2 YSYEKL. V was trimmed by 2 bases and J by 13 bases, leaving 11 bases between them. This clonotype was detected ten times or more. As yet, its antigen is unknown. TCR beta cDNA libraries included unique molecular identifiers. Starting from around 0.96 to 9.9 million T cells, the study yielded 460,000 or so cDNA molecules. Each CDR3 protein is one row after TCRdb ran MiXCR on the PCR reads. This sample carries about 810,000 distinct CDR3 sequences, approximately 53% of them seen once, and the ten largest clones take 4.6%. The TCR comes from a girl between 5 and 17 years old with multiple sclerosis. Sequenced sample: blood. V and J are TRBV4-1 and TRBJ2-5; D is undetermined. CDR3 protein: CASSQRPSAYF. As DNA, the CDR3 is TGCGCCAGCAGCCAAAGACCGAGCGCGTACTTC.